This TCR beta chain was found in a study of blood T cell repertoires in COVID-19. Across the study: From T cells, B-cell-depleted T cells, or PBMCs came the material, which was cDNA or gDNA.

Per the original methods: By means of reference gene primer amplification, nucleated cell counts were estimated. The repertoire was sequenced with immunoSEQ multiplex PCR; TCRdb's copy has only in-frame clones and lacks some. V and J calls and clone size are given by that table; D and trimming were obtained from the DNA. In the table there are around 170,000 clones, around 80% of which are singletons. The CDR3 is 19 amino acids. The germline V gene encodes CDR1 SGHTA and CDR2 FQGTGA. The V end was cut by 4 bases, the J end by 1 base, with 24 bases between. One Seattle source followed patients from active infection through their disease course.

The chain employs TRBV7-3 and TRBJ2-3, with a possible D match to TRBD2 (5 bases). Sequenced material: peripheral blood. The receptor was derived from a woman aged 80 or over with COVID-19, enrolled during active disease. The CDR3 bases are TGTGCCAGCAGCTCGGTTACACTAGTGCGGACGAAGCGCACAGATACGCAGTATTTT. It yields the protein CASSSVTLVRTKRTDTQYF.